This note documents a single T cell receptor beta chain sequence. The antigen is unknown. The data stem from a study of shared clonotypes between healthy human individuals. Study-level information: Three plates each covered CD4 naive and memory; CD8 naive two, CD8 memory one. Whole-study results and caveats: Limitation of the genetic and exposure-history diversity represented came from the few donors.

It was into CD45RA+ naive and CD45RA-negative memory subsets that the CD4+ cells were split. Each subset's genomic DNA was split evenly across several immunoSEQ plates. Sequencing was performed with immunoSEQ multiplex PCR; in TCRdb, only in-frame clones are kept and a portion is missing. The table has over 850,000 clones, about 84% seen once. Looked up from germline, CDR1 is MDHEN and CDR2 is SYDVKM. CDR3 length: 15 residues. V was trimmed by 4 bases and J by 6 bases, leaving 15 bases between them. The specimen was memory CD4+ T cells from PBMCs. Indicated subset: CD45RA-negative fraction. This receptor was obtained from a young man in good health. Some clones in this sample may be carry-over from other donors' samples. This chain connects TRBV28 to TRBJ1-4, with a possible D match to TRBD1 (6 bases). The CDR3 DNA reads TGTGCCAGCAGTTCGGCGGGGGGGCCCGATGAAAAACTGTTTTTT. Translating it yields CASSSAGGPDEKLFF.